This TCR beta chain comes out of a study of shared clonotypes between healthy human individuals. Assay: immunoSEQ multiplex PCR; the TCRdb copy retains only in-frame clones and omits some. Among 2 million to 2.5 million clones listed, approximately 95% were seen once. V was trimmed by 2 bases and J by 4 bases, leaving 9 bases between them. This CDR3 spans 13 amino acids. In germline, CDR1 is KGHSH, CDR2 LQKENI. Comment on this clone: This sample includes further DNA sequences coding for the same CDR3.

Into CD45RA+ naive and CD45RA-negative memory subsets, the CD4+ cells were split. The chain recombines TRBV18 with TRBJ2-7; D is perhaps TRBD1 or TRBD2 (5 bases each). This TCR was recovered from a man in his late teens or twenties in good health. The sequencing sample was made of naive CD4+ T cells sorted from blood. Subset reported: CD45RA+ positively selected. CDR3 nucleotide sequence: TGTGCCAGCTCACCAGGGACGGTATACGAGCAGTACTTC. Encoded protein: CASSPGTVYEQYF.